The TCR beta chain described here comes from a study of shared clonotypes between healthy human individuals. Measured with immunoSEQ multiplex PCR; TCRdb has only the in-frame clones, and not every one. The top ten clones hold 1.8% of a sample with hundreds of thousands of clones, 55% to 75% of them seen once. The CDR3 is made up of 11 amino acids. Deletions cut 6 bases from V and 6 bases from J, with 6 bases between. Germline-derived CDR1 and CDR2 are MNHNS and SASEGT. The origin of this receptor is a woman between 25 and 40 years old in good health. The rearrangement links TRBV6-1 to TRBJ2-1; D is undetermined. Specimen: memory CD4+ T cells sorted from blood. This sample's subset: CD45RA-negative fraction. CDR3 sequence (DNA): TGTGCCAGCAGAGAGCGCAATGAGCAGTTCTTC. Its translation: CASRERNEQFF.